This TCR beta chain was retrieved from a study of blood T cell repertoires in COVID-19. The overall study: Acute and convalescent COVID-19 samples came from the United States, Italy and Spain. PBMCs, B-cell-depleted T cells, or T cells provided the cDNA or gDNA that made up the material.

This clone was detected once. Deletions cut 1 base from V and 5 bases from J, with 11 bases between. This CDR3 contains 15 residues. CDR1 and CDR2 (germline): LNHDA, SQIVND (reference sequence). In the authors' workflow: Reference gene primer amplification gave estimated nucleated cell counts. Method: immunoSEQ multiplex PCR; TCRdb's copy keeps in-frame clones and lacks some. V, J and clone size reflect that table, while D and trimming were determined from the DNA. The table lists about 190,000 clones, 83% of them singletons, with roughly 6.6% in the top ten. The sample taken for sequencing was peripheral blood. The J gene is TRBJ1-4, the V gene TRBV19, with a possible D match to TRBD1 (6 bases). This TCR derives from a woman aged 40 to 55 with acute or convalescent COVID-19. The CDR3: CASSIGDIGNEKLFF. As DNA, the CDR3 is TGTGCCAGTAGTATAGGGGACATAGGAAATGAAAAACTGTTTTTT. Full variable domain (missing parts from reference TRBV19 and TRBJ1-4): DGGITQSPKYLFRKEGQNVTLSCEQNLNHDAMYWYRQDPGQGLRLIYYSQIVNDFQKGDIAEGYSVSREKKESFPLTVTSAQKNPTAFYLCASSIGDIGNEKLFFGSGTQLSVL.